This T cell receptor beta chain emerged from a study of regulatory T cells in long-lasting Graves disease. Germline CDR1 MDHEN, CDR2 SYDVKM. This CDR3 spans 11 amino acids. Between the trimmed V and J ends, which lost 11 bases and 11 bases, there was a span of 16 bases. Noted time point: persistent/refractory GD, antithyroid drugs over 5 years with positive TRAb. PBMC RNA was the source of the TCR library. As a group, patients came from one endocrinology department in Xi'an, China. Assembly of TCR beta libraries relied on iRepertoire HTBI primers together with Arm-PCR of CDR3 regions. MiXCR, applied by TCRdb to the multiplex PCR reads, yields one record per CDR3 protein. The repertoire holds 400,000 to 500,000 distinct CDR3 sequences, with around 20% as singletons. Findings and limits, study-wide: When disease was persistent, TRBV28, TRBJ1-2 and TRBJ2-5 were the favored segments.

This clonotype appeared a few times. Its antigen remains unknown. Sequences were derived from peripheral blood mononuclear cells (PBMCs), sampled when the disease was refractory, from a patient treated with antithyroid drugs. The chain has TRBV28 and TRBJ1-5, with a weak D call TRBD1 (5 bases). The clonotype comes from a female donor with Graves disease. The CDR3 reads CAGGGFEAQHF. The CDR3 DNA sequence: TGTGCCGGGGGGGGGTTTGAGGCCCAGCATTTT.